Presented here are 17 T cell receptor beta chains from one specimen sequenced in a study of blood T cell repertoires in COVID-19. Only in-frame clones appear in the TCRdb table, and some are missing; sequencing was by immunoSEQ multiplex PCR. The table lists 270,000 or so clones, approximately 88% of them singletons, with approximately 1.5% in the top ten. Sequenced: peripheral blood. The receptors here all came from a human donor with COVID-19, enrolled during active disease. The donor label of this sample is uncertain.

The rearrangement links TRBV28 to TRBJ1-6, with 10 bases matching TRBD1. CDR3 length equals 15 residues. Germline V gives CDR1 MDHEN, CDR2 SYDVKM. The trim removed 3 bases at V and 6 bases at J, leaving 2 bases unmatched. CDR3 coding DNA: TGTGCCAGCAGTTTTAGGACAGGGGGTAATTCACCCCTCCACTTT. It translates to CASSFRTGGNSPLHF.

The gene calls are TRBV7-2 and TRBJ2-3, with 7 positions matching TRBD2. J gave up 2 bases and V 0 bases, and 2 bases lay outside the gene matches. Germline loops: CDR1 SGHTA, CDR2 FQGNSA. The CDR3 is 15 amino acids. CDR3 sequence: CASSLASGYTDTQYF. The CDR3 DNA sequence: TGTGCCAGCAGCTTAGCTAGCGGGTACACAGATACGCAGTATTTT.

This clone appeared a single time. The gene calls are TRBV6-5 and TRBJ1-1; TRBD1 is a possible D gene (6 bases). Deletions cut 6 bases from V and 0 bases from J, with 8 bases between. CDR3 length: 13 amino acids. CDR1 is MNHEY, CDR2 SVGAGI, per germline. CDR3 nucleotide sequence: TGTGCCAGCAGCTGGACAGTGAACACTGAAGCTTTCTTT. Translating it yields CASSWTVNTEAFF.

This chain uses TRBV6-5 with TRBJ2-5; no definite D call. The germline CDR1 and CDR2 sequences are MNHEY and SVGAGI. The CDR3 spans 11 residues. Trimming took 6 bases from V and 1 from J, leaving 3 bases between them. This CDR3 reads CASSLQETQYF. As DNA, the CDR3 is TGTGCCAGCAGCCTCCAAGAGACCCAGTACTTC.

The CDR3 spells CASSQSRVVDGYTF. DNA of the CDR3: TGTGCCAGCAGCCAATCCAGGGTCGTTGATGGCTACACCTTC. The V call is TRBV14, the J call TRBJ1-2, with a tentative D call TRBD1 (5 bases). Trimming stripped 2 bases from V and 6 bases from J, with 13 bases between. Germline V CDR1 and CDR2: SGHDN, FVKESK. The CDR3 sequence is 14 residues long.

The count of this clone is one. The sample holds other DNA sequences that translate to the same CDR3. This sequence joins TRBV11-3 and TRBJ2-7; the D gene is possibly TRBD2 (6 bases). The CDR3 covers 14 residues. The germline V gene encodes CDR1 SGHNT and CDR2 YENEEA. Trimming stripped 5 bases from V and 4 bases from J, with 15 bases between. This CDR3 is CASSRGRSSYEQYF. The CDR3 DNA reads as TGTGCCAGCAGCCGGGGGAGGTCCTCTTACGAGCAGTACTTC.

This CDR3 reads CASSPERRTGELFF. CDR3 DNA sequence: TGCGCCAGCAGCCCCGAGAGGAGGACCGGGGAGCTGTTTTTT. This chain uses TRBV5-1 with TRBJ2-2, with D possibly TRBD2 on 5 matching bases. The CDR3 contains 14 residues. Germline V lookup: CDR1 SGHRS, CDR2 YFSETQ. V dropped 4 bases and J dropped 5 bases, with 12 bases sitting between them.

The chain combines TRBV5-1 with TRBJ2-6, with 11 positions matching TRBD2. In germline, CDR1 is SGHRS, CDR2 YFSETQ. V dropped 1 base and J dropped 2; count of bases not matched to a gene: 5. The CDR3 sequence is 18 residues long. In nucleotides, the CDR3 is TGCGCCAGCAGCTTGAGGCTAGCGGGAGGAACTGGGGCCAACGTCCTGACTTTC. Its translation is CASSLRLAGGTGANVLTF.

V gene TRBV6-2 or TRBV6-3 combines with J gene TRBJ2-1; 12 nucleotides align to TRBD2. The germline CDR1 and CDR2 sequences are MNHEY and SVGEGT. The CDR3 totals 15 residues. Trimming at V came to 6 bases and at J to 4 bases, leaving 4 bases not matched to a gene. The CDR3 sequence: CASSRGLAGYNEQFF. For the CDR3, the DNA is TGTGCCAGCAGCCGAGGACTAGCGGGGTACAATGAGCAGTTCTTC.

V and J are TRBV3-1 (or the pseudogene TRBV3-2) and TRBJ2-2; tentatively, D is TRBD1 (5 bases). The CDR3 is 14 amino acids. The germline V and J ends were trimmed by 8 bases and 2 bases, with 12 bases remaining between them. CDR1 and CDR2 (germline): LGHDT, YNNKEL (reference sequence). The CDR3 sequence: CASAQTANTGELFF. The CDR3 nucleotides are TGTGCCAGCGCCCAGACAGCCAACACCGGGGAGCTGTTTTTT.

CDR3 region: CASTRTGRYPANTGELFF. CDR3 DNA sequence: TGTGCCAGCACCCGGACAGGGCGTTATCCCGCGAACACCGGGGAGCTGTTTTTT. V gene TRBV27 combines with J gene TRBJ2-2, with 8 bases aligning to TRBD1. CDR3 size: 18 residues. Germline assignment: CDR1 MNHEY and CDR2 SMNVEV (reference sequence). V was pared by 7 bases and J by 0 bases, with 13 bases of the junction left unmatched.

The gene calls are TRBV7-9 and TRBJ1-5, with a tentative D call TRBD1 (6 bases). Per the germline V gene, CDR1 is SEHNR and CDR2 is FQNEAQ (reference sequence). This CDR3 has 14 residues. Trimming stripped 1 base from V and 3 bases from J, with 7 bases between. The CDR3 protein is CASSLGDTNQPQHF. The CDR3 coding sequence is TGTGCCAGCAGCTTAGGGGACACCAATCAGCCCCAGCATTTT.

J is TRBJ1-1 and V is TRBV11-2, with D possibly matching TRBD1 (5 bases). CDR1 and CDR2 from the germline V gene are SGHAT and FQNNGV. V was shortened by 0 bases and J by 11 bases, with 13 bases between the two germline ends. The length of the CDR3 is 13 residues. CDR3 bases: TGTGCCAGCAGCTTAGACAGGGAGGCAGAGGCTTTCTTT. It is translated as CASSLDREAEAFF.

This clone occurred once. As DNA, the CDR3 is TGTGCCAGCAGTTTGGGGGCGCGCACTGAAGCTTTCTTT. This sequence encodes CASSLGARTEAFF. The gene calls are TRBV12-3 or TRBV12-4 and TRBJ1-1, with D maybe TRBD1 (6 bases). This CDR3 has 13 amino acids. Trimming shortened V by 3 bases and J by 4 bases, and 9 bases separated the two germline ends.

This clone was picked up many times. The rearrangement uses TRBV19 and TRBJ1-2, with D hard to call. Germline CDR1 reads LNHDA; CDR2 reads SQIVND (reference sequence). Trimming removed 4 bases at V and 3 bases at J, with 9 bases between. The CDR3 contains 13 residues. The chain's CDR3 is CASSTARDYGYTF. CDR3 coding DNA: TGTGCCAGTAGTACCGCCCGCGACTATGGCTACACCTTC.

CDR3 region: CASSLLDNQPYEQYF. The CDR3 nucleotides read TGTGCCAGCAGTCTCCTCGACAATCAACCCTACGAGCAGTACTTC. The V call is TRBV28, the J call TRBJ2-7; D remains ambiguous. Germline V lookup: CDR1 MDHEN, CDR2 SYDVKM. V was pared by 5 bases and J by 2 bases, with 16 bases between. There are 15 residues in the CDR3.

The chain employs TRBV28 and TRBJ2-1; 12 bases align to TRBD1. Germline V lookup: CDR1 MDHEN, CDR2 SYDVKM. This CDR3 spans 15 amino acids. Trimming cost V 5 bases and J 9 bases; bases outside gene matches: 8. CDR3 region: CASSRPGQGAGEQFF. CDR3 nucleotides: TGTGCCAGCAGTCGCCCGGGACAGGGGGCCGGTGAGCAGTTCTTC.